This passage covers 20 T cell receptor beta chains from one sample sequenced in a study of shared clonotypes between healthy human individuals. TCRdb's table, derived via immunoSEQ multiplex PCR, lists solely in-frame clones and lacks some. There are millions of clones in the sample; over 85% occur only once, and 1.1% lies in the top ten. CD8 cells classed as naive were CD45RO-negative and positively selected for CCR7, excluding terminally differentiated effector memory CD45RA+ cells. Sequencing was performed on naive CD8+ T cells sorted from blood. The receptor set was obtained from a man between 18 and 29 years old in good health.

V is TRBV6-1 and J is TRBJ1-1; D is perhaps TRBD1 (5 bases). Trimming removed 11 bases from V and 5 bases from J, with 15 bases in between. The germline V gene has CDR1 MNHNS and CDR2 SASEGT. This CDR3 spans 12 amino acids. This CDR3 is CAGRRGGTEAFF. CDR3 nucleotides: TGTGCCGGTCGACGGGGGGGGACTGAAGCTTTCTTT.

The V gene is TRBV15, the J gene TRBJ2-7; D is possibly TRBD2 (5 bases). Germline CDR1 reads LNHNV; CDR2 reads YYDKDF (reference sequence). The CDR3 loop spans 17 amino acids. The germline V and J ends were trimmed by 0 bases and 2 bases, with 17 bases remaining between them. The CDR3 sequence: CATSRDRSGQSAYEQYF. The CDR3 DNA follows: TGTGCCACCAGCAGAGATCGGAGCGGCCAGTCCGCCTACGAGCAGTACTTC.

J is TRBJ2-7 and V is TRBV5-1, with D possibly TRBD2 on 6 matching bases. The CDR3 has 17 residues. The germline gives CDR1 SGHRS, CDR2 YFSETQ. The V end lost 0 bases, the J end lost 0 bases, and 16 bases lay between the germline ends. The CDR3 reads CASSLGLSGGSSYEQYF. The CDR3 DNA follows: TGCGCCAGCAGCTTGGGACTTAGCGGTGGGAGCTCCTACGAGCAGTACTTC. Filled out from reference TRBV5-1 and TRBJ2-7, the complete variable domain reads KAGVTQTPRYLIKTRGQQVTLSCSPISGHRSVSWYQQTPGQGLQFLFEYFSETQRNKGNFPGRFSGRQFSNSRSEMNVSTLELGDSALYLCASSLGLSGGSSYEQYFGPGTRLTVT.

The genes are TRBV13 and TRBJ1-6; weak D call: TRBD1 (5 bases). CDR1 and CDR2 (germline): PRHDT, FYEKMQ (reference sequence). The CDR3 has 15 amino acids. V was trimmed by 4 bases and J by 5 bases, leaving 12 bases between them. CDR3 protein: CASSSGWLNNSPLHF. DNA of the CDR3: TGTGCCAGCAGCTCAGGGTGGCTGAATAATTCACCCCTCCACTTT.

The chain recombines TRBV27 with TRBJ2-7; 8 bases are a match to TRBD1. The J segment lost 3 bases and the V segment lost 2 bases, leaving 3 bases of the junction unmatched. CDR3 length: 14 amino acids. Per germline, CDR1 MNHEY and CDR2 SMNVEV (reference sequence). The DNA for the CDR3 is TGTGCCAGCAGTTTAAAGGACAGGGTCTACGAGCAGTACTTC. It encodes CASSLKDRVYEQYF.

The chain joins TRBV9 to TRBJ1-2; D is uncertain. CDR1 is SGDLS, CDR2 YYNGEE, per germline. V gave up 0 bases and J gave up 4 bases, with 10 bases separating them. The CDR3 loop spans 14 amino acids. The CDR3 reads CASSVGRQSYGYTF. CDR3 nucleotide sequence: TGTGCCAGCAGCGTAGGGCGGCAGTCCTATGGCTACACCTTC.

This chain links TRBV14 with TRBJ2-3; D remains ambiguous. V lost 1 base, J lost 3 bases, and 17 bases lay in between. CDR1 SGHDN and CDR2 FVKESK come from the germline V gene. The CDR3 is 17 amino acids. The CDR3 bases are TGTGCCAGCAGCCAAGTATTTCCACCTTACGTTACAGATACGCAGTATTTT. This encodes CASSQVFPPYVTDTQYF.

This chain uses TRBV4-1 with TRBJ2-7; 8 bases agree with TRBD2. The CDR3 loop spans 16 amino acids. The J segment lost 6 bases and the V segment lost 3 bases, leaving 13 bases of the junction unmatched. Germline V gene lookup returns CDR1 MGHRA and CDR2 YSYEKL. For the CDR3, the DNA is TGCGCCAGCAGCCACCGGGGGGGTCAGGCCATCGTCGAGCAGTACTTC. Translating it yields CASSHRGGQAIVEQYF.

This clone was detected once. The CDR3 DNA reads TGTGCCAGTAGTATTTCCGGGGCTAATGAAAAACTGTTTTTT. Translating it yields CASSISGANEKLFF. V usage is TRBV19 and J usage is TRBJ1-4; D is ambiguous. The CDR3 has 14 amino acids. V shed 3 bases and J shed 3 bases, with 8 bases lying between them. CDR1 and CDR2 (germline): LNHDA, SQIVND (reference sequence).

V gene TRBV6-5 combines with J gene TRBJ1-1; possible D gene TRBD1, 6 bases. The germline V gene encodes CDR1 MNHEY and CDR2 SVGAGI. CDR3 size: 14 residues. V lost 5 bases and J 3 bases, leaving 13 bases between the germline ends. The CDR3 sequence is CASSPTTGYTEAFF. DNA for the CDR3: TGTGCCAGCAGTCCGACCACAGGGTACACTGAAGCTTTCTTT.

The chain employs TRBV2 and TRBJ2-7; D unclear. Germline CDR1 reads SNHLY; CDR2 reads FYNNEI. Trimming took off 5 bases at V and 2 bases at J, with 13 bases between the two ends. This CDR3 region has 14 residues. DNA of the CDR3: TGTGCCAGCAGTTTGGGCCCCTCTGCCTACGAGCAGTACTTC. It codes for CASSLGPSAYEQYF.

The rearrangement uses TRBV2 and TRBJ2-1; D not certain. CDR1 SNHLY and CDR2 FYNNEI come from the germline V gene. The V and J ends lost 5 bases and 9 bases respectively, with 8 bases between them. The CDR3 length is 11 residues. This CDR3 reads CASSPLGEQFF. Here the CDR3 DNA reads TGTGCCAGCAGTCCCCTAGGTGAGCAGTTCTTC. The full variable domain, rest sourced from reference TRBV2 and TRBJ2-1, is EPEVTQTPSHQVTQMGQEVILRCVPISNHLYFYWYRQILGQKVEFLVSFYNNEISEKSEIFDDQFSVERPDGSNFTLKIRSTKLEDSAMYFCASSPLGEQFFGPGTRLTVL.

The chain carries TRBV4-1 and TRBJ2-7; D might be TRBD1 (5 bases). V was cut by 3 bases and J by 6 bases, with 9 bases left in between. This CDR3 contains 12 residues. Germline CDR1 reads MGHRA; CDR2 reads YSYEKL. The DNA of the CDR3 is TGCGCCAGCAGCCACCATGGGGCCGAGCAGTACTTC. Translated, it gives CASSHHGAEQYF.

This chain connects TRBV5-1 to TRBJ1-2; TRBD1 agrees at 7 bases. V dropped 0 bases and J dropped 6; count of bases not matched to a gene: 5. Germline V gene data show CDR1 as SGHRS and CDR2 as YFSETQ. The CDR3 is 14 residues long. CDR3 amino acids: CASSLVPGQNGYTF. The CDR3 DNA reads as TGCGCCAGCAGCTTGGTGCCGGGACAGAATGGCTACACCTTC.

This clone appeared a single time. V and J are TRBV9 and TRBJ2-2, with 10 bases aligning to TRBD2. CDR1 and CDR2 from the germline V gene are SGDLS and YYNGEE. The trim removed 0 bases at V and 3 bases at J, leaving 11 bases unmatched. CDR3 length: 19 residues. DNA of the CDR3: TGTGCCAGCAGCGTAGACGTAGCGGGAGGCCTAATTGACACCGGGGAGCTGTTTTTT. This translates into CASSVDVAGGLIDTGELFF.

This rearrangement joins TRBV10-3 to TRBJ2-7; D remains unclear. The CDR3 is 13 amino acids. Trimming removed 6 bases from V and 2 bases from J, with 11 bases in between. Germline values: CDR1 ENHRY, CDR2 SYGVKD. The CDR3 loop reads CAISLGSAYEQYF. The CDR3, as DNA: TGTGCCATCAGCCTCGGTAGTGCCTACGAGCAGTACTTC.

The rearrangement uses TRBV7-9 and TRBJ1-2; TRBD1 might be the D (5 bases). The ends were cut back, 5 bases at V and 2 bases at J, with 21 bases in the middle. Germline CDR1 reads SEHNR; CDR2 reads FQNEAQ (reference sequence). The CDR3 spans 17 residues. The CDR3 region has the DNA TGTGCCAGCAGCAACTCCGTAACGGCAGGGACCAACTATGGCTACACCTTC. Translating it yields CASSNSVTAGTNYGYTF.

This chain joins TRBV5-1 and TRBJ2-1; TRBD2 agrees at 7 bases. The CDR3 length is 17 residues. Germline V lookup: CDR1 SGHRS, CDR2 YFSETQ. V lost 1 base and J lost 0; bases outside the gene matches: 7. Written as DNA, the CDR3 is TGCGCCAGCAGCTTGCTCGGGGGGATTAGCTCCTACAATGAGCAGTTCTTC. Its translation is CASSLLGGISSYNEQFF.

As concerns this clone: Other nucleotide sequences in the sample specify the same CDR3. J is TRBJ2-5 and V is TRBV9, with TRBD1 matching over 8 bases. With V trimmed by 2 bases and J by 1 base, 1 base remained unmatched. CDR3 length equals 14 residues. Germline CDR1 and CDR2: SGDLS and YYNGEE. The CDR3 region is CASSVTGGQETQYF. CDR3 coding DNA: TGTGCCAGCAGCGTCACAGGGGGCCAAGAGACCCAGTACTTC.

The chain links TRBV6-5 to TRBJ1-6, with a weak D call TRBD1 (6 bases). CDR1 MNHEY and CDR2 SVGAGI come from the germline V gene. The CDR3 totals 15 residues. The V end was cut by 2 bases, the J end by 9 bases, with 14 bases between. CDR3 amino acids: CASSYTQGYGSPLHF. DNA for the CDR3: TGTGCCAGCAGTTACACCCAGGGGTACGGTTCACCCCTCCACTTT.